This record covers a single T cell receptor beta chain. The sample comes from a study of identical twins. The CDR3 extends over 13 amino acids. Germline-derived CDR1 and CDR2 are MDHEN and SYDVKM. Trimming took off 8 bases at V and 2 bases at J, with 13 bases between the two ends. Template switching, a step in the protocol, added a universal primer site, and cDNA carried unique molecular identifiers. In TCRdb, the 5' RACE reads were re-called with MiXCR into one record per CDR3 protein. The profile shows 450,000 or so distinct CDR3 sequences, 13% to 15% of them singletons. These data were also reused for a study on yellow fever vaccine responses in identical twins.

The sample consisted of CD4+ T cells sorted from blood. This sequence originates from a woman under 30 in good health. The chain uses TRBV28 and TRBJ2-7; D perhaps matches TRBD1 (6 bases). The CDR3 loop reads CASRTGTPYEQYF. DNA for the CDR3: TGTGCCAGCCGAACCGGGACACCCTACGAGCAGTACTTC. The full variable domain, rest sourced from reference TRBV28 and TRBJ2-7, is DVKVTQSSRYLVKRTGEKVFLECVQDMDHENMFWYRQDPGLGLRLIYFSYDVKMKEKGDIPEGYSVSREKKERFSLILESASTNQTSMYLCASRTGTPYEQYFGPGTRLTVT.